This TCR beta chain was obtained from a study of cytomegalovirus exposure and HLA in healthy donors. Study context: Samples from HLA-typed donors yielded 65 million to 85 million unique TCRs in an early data release.

60 Vbeta and 13 Jbeta primers were used in PCR. The protocol was immunoSEQ multiplex PCR, while the TCRdb copy is restricted to in-frame clones and leaves out a portion. The sample yields approximately 190,000 clones, roughly 90% seen once. This clone was counted a single time. The CDR3 sequence is 14 residues long. V was shortened by 7 bases and J by 4 bases, with 16 bases between the two germline ends. CDR1 and CDR2 from the germline V gene are MDHEN and SYDVKM. This clonotype was obtained from a boy younger than 10 in good health and CMV-seronegative. What was sequenced was PBMCs. The J gene is TRBJ1-2, the V gene TRBV28, with D uncertain. DNA of the CDR3: TGTGCCAGCACCCCGACCGTAGCCCGCTATGGCTACACCTTC. Its translation is CASTPTVARYGYTF.